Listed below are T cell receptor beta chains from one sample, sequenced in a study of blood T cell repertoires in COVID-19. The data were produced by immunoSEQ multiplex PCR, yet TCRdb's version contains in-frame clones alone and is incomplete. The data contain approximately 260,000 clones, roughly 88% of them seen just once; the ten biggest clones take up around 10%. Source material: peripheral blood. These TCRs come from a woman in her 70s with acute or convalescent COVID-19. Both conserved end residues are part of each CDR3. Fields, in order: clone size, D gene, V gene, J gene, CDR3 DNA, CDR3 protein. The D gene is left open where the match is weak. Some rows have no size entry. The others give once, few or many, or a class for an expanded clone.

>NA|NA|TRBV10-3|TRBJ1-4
TGTGCCATCAGTGACCCCAGGGCCACAACTAATGAAAAACTGTTTTTT
CAISDPRATTNEKLFF
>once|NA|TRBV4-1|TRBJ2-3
TGCGCCAGCAGCCAAACCGTAGGAGGAGGCACAGATACGCAGTATTTT
CASSQTVGGGTDTQYF
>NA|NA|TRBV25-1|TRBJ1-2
TGTGCCAGCAGTGGAGGTATTGGCTACACCTTC
CASSGGIGYTF
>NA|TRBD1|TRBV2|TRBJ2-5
TGTGCCAGCAGACAACGAGGACAGGGGCGGGAGACCCAGTACTTC
CASRQRGQGRETQYF
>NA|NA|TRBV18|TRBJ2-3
TGTGCCAGCTCCCGCTCCTCTCCTGGCGATACGCAGTATTTT
CASSRSSPGDTQYF
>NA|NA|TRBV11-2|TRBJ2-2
TGTGCCAGCAGCCGTTCAGACACCGGGGAGCTGTTTTTT
CASSRSDTGELFF
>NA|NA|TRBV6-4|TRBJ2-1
TGTGCCAGCAGTGAGCAGGGCAATGAGCAGTTCTTC
CASSEQGNEQFF
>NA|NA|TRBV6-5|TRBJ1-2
TGTGCCAGCAGGGAGAGACAGTGGGGCTATGGCTACACCTTC
CASRERQWGYGYTF
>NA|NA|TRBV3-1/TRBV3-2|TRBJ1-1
TGTGCCAGCAGCCAAGGGACACCGAACACTGAAGCTTTCTTT
CASSQGTPNTEAFF
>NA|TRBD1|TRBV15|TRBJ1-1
TGTGCCACCAGCAGAGACAGGGGGAAAACTGAAGCTTTCTTT
CATSRDRGKTEAFF
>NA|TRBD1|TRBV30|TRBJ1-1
TGTGCCTGGAGTCTGGGGACAGCGAACACTGAAGCTTTCTTT
CAWSLGTANTEAFF
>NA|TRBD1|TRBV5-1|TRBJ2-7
TGCGCCAGCTCCGACCGGGACAGGGGCAACGAGCAGTACTTC
CASSDRDRGNEQYF
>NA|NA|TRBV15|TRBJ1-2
TGTGCCACCAGCAGAGCCCAGGGCCTTTATGGCTACACCTTC
CATSRAQGLYGYTF
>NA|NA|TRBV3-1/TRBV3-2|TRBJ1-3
TGTGCCAGCAGCCAGGGGGGGCTTAGCTCTGGAAACACCATATATTTT
CASSQGGLSSGNTIYF
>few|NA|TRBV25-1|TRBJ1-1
TGTGCCAGCAGCACCAGGGATGGAGCTTTCTTT
CASSTRDGAFF
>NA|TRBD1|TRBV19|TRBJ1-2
TGTGCCAGTAGTGTGCAGGGGGCGCTCGGCTATGGCTACACCTTC
CASSVQGALGYGYTF
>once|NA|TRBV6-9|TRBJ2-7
TGTGCCAGCACTGACAAGACCTACGAGCAGTACTTC
CASTDKTYEQYF
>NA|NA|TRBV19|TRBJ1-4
TGTGCCAGTAGTATGCCCCCGAACGGGGGAGCGCGAAAACTGTTTTTT
CASSMPPNGGARKLFF
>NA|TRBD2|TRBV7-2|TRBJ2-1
TGTGCCAGCAGCTTATGGGACGGGGGGGCGTTGGGTGAGCAGTTCTTC
CASSLWDGGALGEQFF
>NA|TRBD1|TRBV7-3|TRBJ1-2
TGTGCCAGCAGCTTAACCCCCCCGACAGGGGTGGCCTATGGCTACACCTTC
CASSLTPPTGVAYGYTF
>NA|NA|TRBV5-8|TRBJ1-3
TGTGCCAGCAGCCTGCGGACAATCTCTGGAAACACCATATATTTT
CASSLRTISGNTIYF
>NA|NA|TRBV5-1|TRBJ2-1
TGCGCCAGCAGCTTGGCCGCGGCGGGGGCGTCCAATGAGCAGTTCTTC
CASSLAAAGASNEQFF
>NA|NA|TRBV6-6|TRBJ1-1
TGTGCCAGCAGTTCACGGGGGGACACTGAAGCTTTCTTT
CASSSRGDTEAFF
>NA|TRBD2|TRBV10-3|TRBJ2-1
TGTGCCATCAGTAAGACTAGCGGGTTGGGGAATGAGCAGTTCTTC
CAISKTSGLGNEQFF
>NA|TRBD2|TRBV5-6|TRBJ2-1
TGTGCCAGCAGCTTGTGGCGGGGGAAAACGTTCTTC
CASSLWRGKTFF
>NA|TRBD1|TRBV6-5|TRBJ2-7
TGTGCCAGCAGTTACGGTCGACAGGGGGGGTACGAGCAGTACTTC
CASSYGRQGGYEQYF
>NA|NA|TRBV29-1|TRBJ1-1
TGCAGCGTCGTCAGGGTCATGAACACTGAAGCTTTCTTT
CSVVRVMNTEAFF
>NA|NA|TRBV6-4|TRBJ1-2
TGTGCCAGCAGTGTGAGGCAGGGGACTAACTATGGCTACACCTTC
CASSVRQGTNYGYTF
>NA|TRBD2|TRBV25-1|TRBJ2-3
TGTGCCAGCAGTGCCCCCGGGACTAGCGGGGGGCAGTATTTT
CASSAPGTSGGQYF
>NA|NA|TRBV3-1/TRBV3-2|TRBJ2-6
TGTGCCAGCAGCCAAGCGGGATCTGGGGCCAACGTCCTGACTTTC
CASSQAGSGANVLTF
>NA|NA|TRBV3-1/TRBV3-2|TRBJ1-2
TGTGCCAGCAGCCACCTGAGCGGCGTTCTCTATGGCTACACCTTC
CASSHLSGVLYGYTF
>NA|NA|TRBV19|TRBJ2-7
TGTGCCAGTAGTTCAGGACAGCCTCCCTACGAGCAGTACTTC
CASSSGQPPYEQYF
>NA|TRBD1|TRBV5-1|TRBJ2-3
TGCGCCAGCAGCTTGGCAGGACAGGCGGGAGATACGCAGTATTTT
CASSLAGQAGDTQYF
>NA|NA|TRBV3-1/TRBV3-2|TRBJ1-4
NA
CASGVGGGSVFF
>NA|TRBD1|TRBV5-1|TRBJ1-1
TGCGCCAGCAGCCAAGGGACAGCTGTCACTGAAGCTTTCTTT
CASSQGTAVTEAFF
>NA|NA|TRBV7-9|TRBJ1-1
TGTGCCAGCAGCCTCCGGGAGCGGGACACTGAAGCTTTCTTT
CASSLRERDTEAFF
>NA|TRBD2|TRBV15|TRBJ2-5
TGTGCCACCAGCAGAGGTTCTAGCGGGGGGGTCAAAGAGACCCAGTACTTC
CATSRGSSGGVKETQYF
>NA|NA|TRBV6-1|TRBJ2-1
TGTGCCAGCAGTGGACCTACAGGGTACGTGGGCAATGAGCAGTTCTTC
CASSGPTGYVGNEQFF
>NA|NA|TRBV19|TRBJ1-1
TGTGCCAGTGCCAAAAGGGCGACAGGTCGAGGGGGCACTGAAGCTTTCTTT
CASAKRATGRGGTEAFF
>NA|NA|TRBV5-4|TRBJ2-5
TGTGCCAGCAGCACCTCACAGGGTCGAGAGACCCAGTACTTC
CASSTSQGRETQYF
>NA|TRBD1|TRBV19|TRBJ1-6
TGTGCCAGTAGAGGGACAGGGGTTTCACCCCTCCACTTT
CASRGTGVSPLHF
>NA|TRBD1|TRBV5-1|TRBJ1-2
TGCGCCAGCGGAGGGGGCGCGGGCTATGGCTACACCTTC
CASGGGAGYGYTF
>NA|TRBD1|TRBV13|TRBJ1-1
TGTGCCAGCAGCCTGAGGGGTTTCGGGACAGGGGAAAACACTGAAGCTTTCTTT
CASSLRGFGTGENTEAFF
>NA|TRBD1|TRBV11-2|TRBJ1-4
TGTGCCAGCAGCGAGCCGGGACAGGGACCTAATGAAAAACTGTTTTTT
CASSEPGQGPNEKLFF
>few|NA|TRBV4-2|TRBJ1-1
TGTGCCAGCAGCCAATGGGGAGGACAAAAGAACACTGAAGCTTTCTTT
CASSQWGGQKNTEAFF
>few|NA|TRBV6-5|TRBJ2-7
TGTGCCAGCAGTTACTCGAGGGCCTCCTACGAGCAGTACTTC
CASSYSRASYEQYF
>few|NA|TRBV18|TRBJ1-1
TGTGCCAGCTCATTCCAGGGGAACACTGAAGCTTTCTTT
CASSFQGNTEAFF
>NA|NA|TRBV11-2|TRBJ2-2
TGTGCCAGCAGGCTGACTATTATGACCGGGGAGCTGTTTTTT
CASRLTIMTGELFF
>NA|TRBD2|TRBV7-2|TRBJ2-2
TGTGCCAGCAGCTTGACTAGCGGGGTTACCGGGGAGCTGTTTTTT
CASSLTSGVTGELFF
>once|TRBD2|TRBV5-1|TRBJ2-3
TGCGCCAGCAGCCCCGGGGGAGGGAGTGGGACAGATACGCAGTATTTT
CASSPGGGSGTDTQYF
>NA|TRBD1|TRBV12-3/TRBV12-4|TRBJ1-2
TGTGCCAGCAGGCCCGGGACAGGACGTGGCTACACCTTC
CASRPGTGRGYTF
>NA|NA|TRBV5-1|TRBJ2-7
TGCGCCAGCAGCTCAGGGGCTGGGTCCTACGAGCAGTACTTC
CASSSGAGSYEQYF
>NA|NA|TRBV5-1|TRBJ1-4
TGCGCCAGCAGCCCTCTTATAGATGAAAAACTGTTTTTT
CASSPLIDEKLFF
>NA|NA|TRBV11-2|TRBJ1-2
TGTGCCAGCAGCCCCCTATATGGCTACACCTTC
CASSPLYGYTF